This TCR beta chain was captured by sequencing in a study of T cell repertoires in cytomegalovirus infection. In the study overall: The public TCR beta signatures pointed to both CMV infection and matching HLA type. Whole-study results and caveats: Carriers of CMV and the relevant HLA type were discriminated by public TCR beta frequency.

Worth noting for this clonotype: Its antigen is currently unknown. A much larger clone sits a single nucleotide away, making a read error possible. The CDR3 does not end in the conserved phenylalanine or tryptophan, so this is likely a read error.

The CDR3 is made up of 16 amino acids. Trimming pared 4 bases from V and 8 bases from J, leaving 21 bases between. Germline-derived CDR1 and CDR2 are SGHTA and FQGNSA. MiXCR was run by TCRdb on the reads, yielding one entry per CDR3 protein. The sample holds 200,000 or so distinct CDR3 sequences, 25% to 30% seen once. The TCR sequence derives from a human donor in good health (CMV status not recorded). Some clones in this sample may be carry-over from other donors' samples. Sequencing was performed on PBMCs. V and J are TRBV7-2 and TRBJ2-1; either TRBD1 or TRBD2 may fit D (6 bases each). DNA of the CDR3: TGTGCCAGCAGCTCCACTAGCCCGGGGGCCATTGATGAGCAGTTCCTC. The encoded protein is CASSSTSPGAIDEQFL.